These 12 T cell receptor beta chains were all obtained from the same sample, sequenced in a study of cytomegalovirus exposure and HLA in healthy donors. PCR primers comprised 60 Vbeta and 13 Jbeta primers. Method: immunoSEQ multiplex PCR; TCRdb's copy keeps in-frame clones and lacks some. The table lists fewer than 250,000 clones, over 75% of them singletons. The sample comprised PBMCs. The source of these receptors is a male donor in good health and CMV-seronegative.

This clone was detected only once. The V call is TRBV7-8, the J call TRBJ1-2, with D hard to call. The germline V gene has CDR1 SGHVS and CDR2 FQNEAQ. The CDR3 is made up of 16 amino acids. The V end lost 1 base, the J end lost 5 bases, and 17 bases lay between the germline ends. The CDR3 bases are TGTGCCAGCAGCTTAGTCACCGGTTTCGATTCGTATGGCTACACCTTC. It yields the protein CASSLVTGFDSYGYTF.

This CDR3 is CASSLSSGYTGELFF. CDR3 bases: TGTGCCAGCAGTTTATCTAGCGGGTACACCGGGGAGCTGTTTTTT. This chain links TRBV27 with TRBJ2-2, with TRBD2 identical over 7 bases. Germline-derived CDR1 and CDR2 are MNHEY and SMNVEV (reference sequence). V was pared by 0 bases and J by 3 bases, with 1 base of the junction left unmatched. The CDR3 length is 15 residues.

The chain recombines TRBV19 with TRBJ2-7, with D perhaps TRBD1 (5 bases). From germline, CDR1 is LNHDA and CDR2 SQIVND (reference sequence). The CDR3 extends over 15 amino acids. V lost 5 bases, J lost 3 bases, and 17 bases lay in between. The CDR3 loop reads CASSPHGRVGYEQYF. The CDR3 DNA reads TGTGCCAGTAGTCCCCATGGCAGGGTTGGCTACGAGCAGTACTTC.

This clone was counted a single time. The chain employs TRBV9 and TRBJ2-5; 8 bases fit TRBD2. Germline V gene data show CDR1 as SGDLS and CDR2 as YYNGEE. The V segment lost 0 bases and the J segment 5 bases; nucleotides outside the gene matches: 12. The CDR3 consists of 17 residues. CDR3 nucleotide sequence: TGTGCCAGCAGCGTAGCTTCCGGCGGACCGGGGGGGGAGACCCAGTACTTC. It yields the protein CASSVASGGPGGETQYF. The full variable domain, its missing parts supplied by reference TRBV9 and TRBJ2-5, is DSGVTQTPKHLITATGQRVTLRCSPRSGDLSVYWYQQSLDQGLQFLIQYYNGEERAKGNILERFSAQQFPDLHSELNLSSLELGDSALYFCASSVASGGPGGETQYFGPGTRLLVL.

The rearrangement uses TRBV7-3 and TRBJ2-7, with a tentative D call TRBD2 (5 bases). Germline CDR1 and CDR2: SGHTA and FQGTGA. This CDR3 is built from 15 residues. Trimming shortened V by 1 base and J by 1 base, and 11 bases separated the two germline ends. This chain's CDR3 is CASSLKADPSYEQYF. DNA of the CDR3: TGTGCCAGCAGCTTAAAAGCGGATCCTTCCTACGAGCAGTACTTC. Looking up the rest from reference TRBV7-3 and TRBJ2-7 gives the full variable domain: GAGVSQTPSNKVTEKGKYVELRCDPISGHTALYWYRQSLGQGPEFLIYFQGTGAADDSGLPNDRFFAVRPEGSVSTLKIQRTERGDSAVYLCASSLKADPSYEQYFGPGTRLTVT.

The chain recombines TRBV29-1 with TRBJ1-1; 7 bases agree with TRBD1. The CDR3 length is 13 residues. J gave up 1 base and V 4 bases, and 3 bases lay outside the gene matches. Germline CDR1 is SQVTM and CDR2 is ANQGSEA. Here the CDR3 reads CSVGGTANTEAFF. The CDR3 nucleotides read TGCAGCGTTGGCGGGACAGCGAACACTGAAGCTTTCTTT. The variable domain in full, with the rest retrieved from reference TRBV29-1 and TRBJ1-1, is SAVISQKPSRDICQRGTSLTIQCQVDSQVTMMFWYRQQPGQSLTLIATANQGSEATYESGFVIDKFPISRPNLTFSTLTVSNMSPEDSSIYLCSVGGTANTEAFFGQGTRLTVV.

This clone was seen once. This sequence joins TRBV9 and TRBJ1-1, with TRBD1 as a possible D gene (6 bases). V was pared by 4 bases and J by 1 base, with 17 bases between. The V gene's germline CDR1 is SGDLS and CDR2 YYNGEE. This CDR3 contains 16 residues. CDR3 region: CASSRLPRQENTEAFF. The CDR3 region has the DNA TGTGCCAGCAGCCGCCTTCCGCGACAGGAGAACACTGAAGCTTTCTTT.

This chain uses TRBV27 with TRBJ1-3; D may be TRBD1 (6 bases). The CDR3 runs 15 residues. With 5 bases removed from V and 1 base from J, the gap between germline ends came to 12 bases. Germline V CDR1 and CDR2: MNHEY, SMNVEV (reference sequence). The DNA of the CDR3 is TGTGCCAGCAGTCTTACAGGGTTTTCTGGAAACACCATATATTTT. Amino acid sequence: CASSLTGFSGNTIYF.

A word on this clone: Other DNA sequences in the same sample also yield this CDR3. The chain has TRBV30 and TRBJ1-1; TRBD1 is a possible D gene (5 bases). From germline, CDR1 is GTSNPN and CDR2 SVGIG (reference sequence). Trimming shortened V by 5 bases and J by 8 bases, and 18 bases separated the two germline ends. This CDR3 has 13 residues. The CDR3 coding sequence is TGTGCCTGGTCTTCGAAGGCGGGGACGGAAGCTTTCTTT. It is translated as CAWSSKAGTEAFF. The full variable domain, rest sourced from reference TRBV30 and TRBJ1-1, is SQTIHQWPATLVQPVGSPLSLECTVEGTSNPNLYWYRQAAGRGLQLLFYSVGIGQISSEVPQNLSASRPQDRQFILSSKKLLLSDSGFYLCAWSSKAGTEAFFGQGTRLTVV.

V and J are TRBV30 and TRBJ1-5; TRBD1 might be the D (5 bases). CDR3 size: 14 residues. Trimming pared 1 base from V and 6 bases from J, leaving 13 bases between. Germline CDR1 is GTSNPN and CDR2 is SVGIG (reference sequence). Here the CDR3 DNA reads TGTGCCTGGAGTGACGGCAGGGATGTTCAGCCCCAGCATTTT. Protein product: CAWSDGRDVQPQHF.

This clone was observed a few times. V gene TRBV6-5 combines with J gene TRBJ2-5, with D possibly matching TRBD1 (5 bases). With the DNA end fitting TRBJ2-7 better, the J assignment may be wrong. The CDR3 runs to 14 residues. Germline-derived CDR1 and CDR2 are MNHEY and SVGAGI. This CDR3 is CASSLGHGAYEQYF. Here the CDR3 DNA reads TGTGCCAGCAGCCTTGGACACGGTGCCTACGAGCAGTACTTC.

A few counts support this clone. The J gene is TRBJ2-7, the V gene TRBV28, with 7 bases matching TRBD1. Looked up from germline, CDR1 is MDHEN and CDR2 is SYDVKM. The CDR3 is made up of 15 amino acids. V dropped 6 bases and J dropped 3; count of bases not matched to a gene: 11. The DNA for the CDR3 is TGTGCCAGCAGGTCGGGACAGCTAACACACTACGAGCAGTACTTC. Residues: CASRSGQLTHYEQYF. Looking up the rest from reference TRBV28 and TRBJ2-7 gives the full variable domain: DVKVTQSSRYLVKRTGEKVFLECVQDMDHENMFWYRQDPGLGLRLIYFSYDVKMKEKGDIPEGYSVSREKKERFSLILESASTNQTSMYLCASRSGQLTHYEQYFGPGTRLTVT.